A single TCR beta chain is shown here with its context. What it binds is not known. Primers for the PCR totalled 60 Vbeta and 13 Jbeta. This table comes from immunoSEQ multiplex PCR, and its TCRdb copy is limited to in-frame clones, with some not included. There are 60,000 or so clones in the sample; 85% to 90% occur only once, and roughly 10% lies in the top ten. This CDR3 has 15 amino acids. Trimming left V 4 bases short and J 2 bases short, with 15 bases between. Germline-derived CDR1 and CDR2 are MNHEY and SMNVEV (reference sequence). This entry belongs to a study of cytomegalovirus exposure and HLA in healthy donors. General observations from the study: TCR beta chains numbering 164 were designated cytomegalovirus-associated. Roughly even sequencing depth across donors was the assumption behind the presence/absence analyses.

This sequence joins TRBV27 and TRBJ2-7, with a possible D match to TRBD1 (6 bases). The sequence derives from a female donor in good health and CMV-seronegative. What was sequenced was PBMCs. The CDR3 loop reads CASSSDSGVTYEQYF. In DNA, the CDR3 is TGTGCCAGCAGTTCTGACTCAGGGGTAACCTACGAGCAGTACTTC.